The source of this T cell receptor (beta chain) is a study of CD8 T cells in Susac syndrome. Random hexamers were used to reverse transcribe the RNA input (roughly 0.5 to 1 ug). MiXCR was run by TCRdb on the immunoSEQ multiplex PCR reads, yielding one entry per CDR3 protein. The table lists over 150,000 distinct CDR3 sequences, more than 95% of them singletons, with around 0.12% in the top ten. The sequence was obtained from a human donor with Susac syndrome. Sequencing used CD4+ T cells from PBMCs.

CDR3 sequence reads: CASSAPRDSQETQYF. In DNA, the CDR3 is TGTGCCAGCAGCGCACCCAGGGACAGCCAAGAGACCCAGTACTTC. The rearrangement joins TRBV5-4 to TRBJ2-5; 7 bases fit TRBD1. V dropped 4 bases and J dropped 1; count of bases not matched to a gene: 7. This CDR3 is 15 amino acids long. The germline CDR1 and CDR2 sequences are SGHNT and YYREEE (reference sequence).